This T cell receptor (beta chain) originates from a study of blood T cell repertoires in COVID-19. Study-level information: Nucleic acid was either cDNA or gDNA, and it came from T cells, B-cell-depleted T cells, or PBMCs.

How the authors handled the data: Amplified reference gene primers provided the basis for estimating nucleated cell counts. The method was immunoSEQ multiplex PCR; TCRdb's version includes in-frame clones alone and lacks a portion of them. Clone size and the V and J calls come from that table; the DNA yielded D and trimming. The table includes 140,000 to 150,000 clones, 70% to 90% detected once. CDR1 is SGHDT and CDR2 is YYEEEE in the germline V gene. Germline trimming cut 4 bases from V and 2 bases from J; bases unmatched to any gene: 11. The CDR3 contains 16 residues. Allocation to cohorts depended on clinical history reported by the participants. In Cohort 3, a recovered donor had either two negative PCRs, clearance, or symptom resolution.

The source is a woman aged 40 to 55 who had recovered from COVID-19. The chain recombines TRBV5-6 with TRBJ2-5, with 7 bases matching TRBD1. Sequenced input: PBMCs or T cells enriched from blood (not recorded which). The DNA for the CDR3 is TGTGCCAGCAGCGCATATCGGGACAGCTCTCAAGAGACCCAGTACTTC. As protein: CASSAYRDSSQETQYF. Together with reference TRBV5-6 and TRBJ2-5, the CDR3 gives the full variable domain: DAGVTQSPTHLIKTRGQQVTLRCSPKSGHDTVSWYQQALGQGPQFIFQYYEEEERQRGNFPDRFSGHQFPNYSSELNVNALLLGDSALYLCASSAYRDSSQETQYFGPGTRLLVL.